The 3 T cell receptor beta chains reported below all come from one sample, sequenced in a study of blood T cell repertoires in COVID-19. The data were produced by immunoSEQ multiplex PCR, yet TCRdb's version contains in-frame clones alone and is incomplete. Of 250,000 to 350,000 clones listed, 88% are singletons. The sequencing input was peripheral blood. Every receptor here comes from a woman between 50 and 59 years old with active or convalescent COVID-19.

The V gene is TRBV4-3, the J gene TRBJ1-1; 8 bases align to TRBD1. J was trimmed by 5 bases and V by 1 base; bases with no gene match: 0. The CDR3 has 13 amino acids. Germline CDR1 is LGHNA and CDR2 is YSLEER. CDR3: CASSQGTGTEAFF. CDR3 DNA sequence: TGCGCCAGCAGCCAAGGGACAGGGACTGAAGCTTTCTTT.

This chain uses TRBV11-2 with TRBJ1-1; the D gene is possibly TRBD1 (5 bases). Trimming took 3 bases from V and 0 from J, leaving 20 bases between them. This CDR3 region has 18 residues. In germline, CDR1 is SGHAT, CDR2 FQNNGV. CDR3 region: CASSFNDMQGTMNTEAFF. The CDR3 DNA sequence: TGTGCCAGCAGCTTCAATGATATGCAGGGAACCATGAACACTGAAGCTTTCTTT.

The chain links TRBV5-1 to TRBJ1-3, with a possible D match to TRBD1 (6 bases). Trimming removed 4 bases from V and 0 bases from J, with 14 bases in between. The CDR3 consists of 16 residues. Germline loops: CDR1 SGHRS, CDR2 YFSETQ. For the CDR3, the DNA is TGCGCCAGCAGCACGGGACATGAAATCTCTGGAAACACCATATATTTT. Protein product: CASSTGHEISGNTIYF.